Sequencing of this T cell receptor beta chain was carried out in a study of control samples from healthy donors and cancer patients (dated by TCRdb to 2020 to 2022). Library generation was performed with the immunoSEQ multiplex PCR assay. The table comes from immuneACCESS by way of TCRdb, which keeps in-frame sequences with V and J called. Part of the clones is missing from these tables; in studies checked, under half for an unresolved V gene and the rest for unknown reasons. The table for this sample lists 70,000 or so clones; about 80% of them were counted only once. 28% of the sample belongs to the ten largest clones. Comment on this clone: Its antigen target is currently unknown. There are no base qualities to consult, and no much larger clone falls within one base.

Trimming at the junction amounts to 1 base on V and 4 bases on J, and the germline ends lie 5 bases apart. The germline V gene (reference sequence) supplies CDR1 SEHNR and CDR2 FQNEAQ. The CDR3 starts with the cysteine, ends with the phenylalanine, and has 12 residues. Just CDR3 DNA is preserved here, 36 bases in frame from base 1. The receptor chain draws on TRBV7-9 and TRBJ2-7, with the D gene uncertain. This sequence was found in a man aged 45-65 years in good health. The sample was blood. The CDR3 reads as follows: CASSLVGYEQYF. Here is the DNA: TGTGCCAGCAGCTTAGTTGGATACGAGCAGTACTTC.